This paragraph covers one TCR beta chain sequence. This sample is part of a study of blood T cell repertoires in COVID-19. Per the original data handling: Counts of nucleated cells, estimated from reference gene primer amplification, were obtained. The assay was immunoSEQ multiplex PCR, and TCRdb's table has in-frame clones only and misses some. V and J calls and clone size are given by that table; D and trimming were obtained from the DNA. The data contain 150,000 to 160,000 clones, over 60% of them singletons. The CDR3 runs 15 residues. Germline CDR1 and CDR2: LGHNA and YNFKEQ. V was pared by 2 bases and J by 4 bases, with 6 bases of the junction left unmatched.

The sequenced sample consisted of peripheral blood. The chain joins TRBV4-2 to TRBJ2-3, with 7 bases lining up with TRBD2. The source is an elderly man with acute or convalescent COVID-19. CDR3 residues: CASSQSSGVPDTQYF. CDR3 nucleotide sequence: TGTGCCAGCAGCCAATCAAGCGGGGTTCCAGATACGCAGTATTTT.